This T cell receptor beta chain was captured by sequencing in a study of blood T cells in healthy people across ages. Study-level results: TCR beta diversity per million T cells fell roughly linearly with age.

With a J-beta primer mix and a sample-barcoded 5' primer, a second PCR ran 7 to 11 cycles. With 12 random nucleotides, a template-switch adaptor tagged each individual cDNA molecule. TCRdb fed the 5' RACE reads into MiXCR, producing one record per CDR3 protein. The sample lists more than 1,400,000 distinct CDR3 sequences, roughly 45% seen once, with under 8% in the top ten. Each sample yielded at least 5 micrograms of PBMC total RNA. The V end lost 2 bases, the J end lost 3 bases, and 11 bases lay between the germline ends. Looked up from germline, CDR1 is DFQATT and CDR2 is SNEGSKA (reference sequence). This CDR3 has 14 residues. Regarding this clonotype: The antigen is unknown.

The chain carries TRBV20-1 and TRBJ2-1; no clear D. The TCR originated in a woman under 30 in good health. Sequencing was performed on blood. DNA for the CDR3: TGCAGTGCTAGACCACCTCCCGACTACAATGAGCAGTTCTTC. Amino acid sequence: CSARPPPDYNEQFF.